This TCR beta chain emerged from a study of OX40 agonist ivuxolimab in advanced cancers. In the study overall: Each dose-escalation patient presented with hepatocellular carcinoma, melanoma, renal cell or head and neck cancer.

Generated by immunoSEQ multiplex PCR, the TCRdb table keeps only in-frame clones and is missing some. This sample has about 94,000 clones, with about nine tenths found just once. As for this clone: What it binds is not known.

Study findings and constraints: Certain nonresponders likewise exhibited a low normalized T-cell clonal expansion.

V trimming: 0 bases; J trimming: 1 base; junction bases outside the gene matches: 6. The CDR3 sequence is 16 residues long. The germline CDR1 and CDR2 sequences are SGDLS and YYNGEE. The receptor comes from an adult with an advanced solid tumor such as melanoma, head and neck, liver or kidney cancer. V usage is TRBV9 and J usage is TRBJ2-5; 7 bases fit TRBD1. This material consisted of CD4+ or CD8+ T cells sorted from blood, taken in a trial of the OX40 agonist ivuxolimab. The DNA for the CDR3 is TGTGCCAGCAGCGTAGCGACGGGACAGCGCCAAGAGACCCAGTACTTC. Translating it yields CASSVATGQRQETQYF.